Reported below is one TCR beta chain. The CDR3 has 15 residues. Trimming cost V 3 bases and J 0 bases, with 10 bases left between them. CDR1 SGHTA and CDR2 FQGNSA come from the germline V gene. TCRdb re-derived calls from the 5' RACE reads in MiXCR, one entry per CDR3 protein. This sample has some 730,000 distinct CDR3 sequences, with around a sixth found just once. This sample was taken from a study of identical twins. This same sample was also part of a study on T cells expressing NK-cell markers. As reported in that work: It was sorted CD3+CD56-NKG2C+, CD3+CD56+NKG2C- and CD3+CD56+NKG2C+ T cells that provided the TCR beta repertoires.

The sequenced material came from PBMCs. This TCR derives from a woman in her late teens or twenties in good health. The chain recombines TRBV7-2 with TRBJ2-3; D is unclear. The CDR3 spells CASSLRTISTDTQYF. CDR3 DNA: TGTGCCAGCAGCTTGAGGACGATAAGCACAGATACGCAGTATTTT.